This T cell receptor (beta chain) was profiled in a study of cytomegalovirus exposure and HLA in healthy donors (dated by TCRdb to about 2017). The study in broad terms: In an earlier analysis of several hundred of the donors, 276 Gb of sequence data and about 110 million unique TCR beta sequences from roughly 200 million T cells were reported. Typing coverage varied by locus: about 629-640 donors for A, B, C, DRB1 and DQB1; roughly 560 for DQA1; approximately 570 for DPA1; 450 to 480 for DPB1. To decide whether each TCR beta V gene segment behaved as functional or pseudogenic, an earlier analysis of approximately 590 of the donors relied on high-throughput TCR beta sequencing. HLA typing covered class I and class II loci at four-digit resolution. Among some 400 genotyped donors of the cohort, an average of around 250,000 unique TCR beta nucleotide sequences was sequenced per donor, of which roughly 17% were non-productive. A later genetic analysis took genome-wide SNP genotypes for about three fifths of the roughly 700 donors and used that subset as a discovery cohort. The study was designed to test whether signatures of past pathogen exposure could be identified by cataloging public T cell receptors. All discovery cohort repertoires had been generated on a single sequencing platform. In addition to the first cohort of 650 to 750 subjects, a separate validation cohort of 120 different subjects was used. Roughly 290 gigabases of sequencing data and 70 million to 100 million unique TCR sequences made up an early release that covered under 750 HLA-typed donors. Of the approximately 400 genotyped donors, 65% to 90% fell in the genetic ancestry cluster associated with self-reported Caucasian donors. To study patterns of TCR occurrence, a later analysis re-analyzed previously published TCR beta repertoires from hundreds of donors and added high-resolution HLA genotyping. High-throughput TCR immunosequencing, statistical association of individual TCRs with disease status, and machine learning were combined to predict cytomegalovirus infection status. Alongside the repertoire data, information on donor age, sex, ethnicity and CMV serostatus was compiled. Five DR-DQ haplotypes were treated as single units for association and clustering because of strong linkage in the cohort. The study profiled the T cell repertoires of 500 to 800 subjects by immunosequencing and related them to cytomegalovirus serostatus. Rather than using new phenotypic data, the later analysis identified candidate immune exposures from TCR beta sequences and from how often those sequences occurred across donors.

Broad study findings and their caveats: The earlier analysis of 587 of the donors excluded some 16 rarely observed V segments, including chromosome 9 orphons, because counts were too low. Cytomegalovirus status was reported to be diagnosed by the classifier with high specificity and sensitivity in both the original and validation cohorts. In vitro tests confirmed that a few of the cytomegalovirus-associated TCR beta chains recognize cytomegalovirus antigens. Most CMV-associated TCR beta chains appeared to be HLA-restricted in a later analysis, and the HLA associations seemed to be driven largely by CMV exposure. A further reported finding was that TCR beta sequences accurately predicted the HLA-A and HLA-B alleles for most subjects in the first cohort. In a later genetic analysis, a missense DCLRE1C variant was associated with V-gene and J-gene trimming of TCR beta chains, and the association was replicated in an independent cohort. Immune exposure information for the cohort was limited to CMV serostatus. Linkage disequilibrium might explain the correlated functional status among segregating V segments, but an unknown experimental factor could not be ruled out. A later analysis reported that several top co-occurrence clusters appeared linked to parvovirus B19, influenza, CMV and Epstein-Barr virus. In a later analysis, some 17,000 TCR beta sequences were associated with specific HLA alleles at a false discovery rate of 0.05. Broadly in line with IMGT annotations, most TCR beta V segments showed up in productive rearrangements about 87% or about 30% of the time in an earlier analysis of about 500 of the donors. Compared with the roughly 720-donor mean, donors in an Asian-associated ancestry cluster had fewer N-insertions in productive TCRs, according to a later genetic analysis. Most TCR sequences were observed very rarely across donors, whereas some public TCRs were present in many individuals. Some IMGT-functional V segments, including TRBV6-2 and TRBV6-3, could not be told apart with the 87-base-pair reads, so those segments were excluded. HLA typing was unavailable for some donors at each locus, so association tests used only the typed subset. The study gave a list of roughly 150 TCR beta chains associated with cytomegalovirus. According to a later analysis, TCR association rates differed among HLA loci, with DRB1 alleles showing the most associated TCRs and HLA-C alleles showing the fewest. According to the authors, the approach could potentially be generalized to other disease states and immunological phenotypes. When HLA alleles, especially DR and DQ, strongly co-occurred, attributing TCR associations to individual alleles was difficult. In a later analysis, HLA-associated TCR beta chains were found to be more clonally expanded and to have lower generation probabilities than equally common non-associated chains. In this cohort, only TCR beta chains were sequenced, and detectable features were limited by the absence of alpha or paired-chain data. The sequencing pipeline was judged likely to have produced a cluster of highly shared sequence variants as a technical artifact. Presence/absence analyses assumed roughly uniform sequencing depth across donors, an assumption that may not hold.

With respect to this clone: The specificity of this receptor is unknown. Base qualities were left out, and no much larger clone turns up one base away.

The library relied on the immunoSEQ multiplex PCR assay. A mixture of 60 forward primers for TCR Vbeta segments and 13 reverse primers for TCR Jbeta segments was used in the multiplex PCR. The CDR3 region of rearranged TCR beta genes was amplified from genomic DNA by a multiplex PCR assay. On the Illumina HiSeq System, the amplified TCR beta libraries were sequenced as 87-base-pair reads. The paper's processing steps were these. A later analysis counted some 74 million unique TCR beta chains across the 690 or so repertoires, and some 11 million of these chains were shared by at least two donors. Raw reads were error-corrected and collapsed into unique sequences with a nearest-neighbor algorithm that merged closely related sequences to remove PCR and sequencing errors. V, D and J gene segments were assigned by aligning CDR3 sequences to IMGT reference sequences. For a sequence to be retained, a match of at least six nucleotides to both a V gene segment and a J gene segment was required. A rearrangement was called productive if the CDR3 had no stop codons and remained in frame with V and J, and every other rearrangement was called non-productive. Following IMGT convention, CDR3 was defined as the stretch from the second conserved V-encoded cysteine up to the conserved J-encoded phenylalanine. The earlier analysis of some 550 of the donors excluded any sequence lacking an unambiguous match to a single V gene segment. An earlier analysis of about 590 of the donors classified V segments as functional when productive rearrangements were above 56.7% and as segregating when the standard deviation between donors was above 5%. A statistical classification framework was developed to diagnose cytomegalovirus status using the catalog of TCR beta chain sequences. V and J gene assignment, in a later analysis, came from comparing TCR nucleotide sequences with IMGT/GENE-DB human TR gene sequences. The TCRdist pipeline was used in a later analysis to assign CDR3 sequences and most-parsimonious VDJ recombination scenarios. In a later analysis, each TCR beta chain was defined by its CDR3 amino acid sequence together with its V-gene family, and reads lacking a unique V-gene family were excluded. To address suspected cross-contamination and a sequencing artifact, a later analysis removed around 600 highly shared, low-generation-probability nucleotide sequences. In a later analysis, a clonal expansion index for each public chain was calculated from normalized within-repertoire ranks of inferred template counts. In a later analysis, generation probabilities were computed with a VDJ recombination model fitted to out-of-frame rearrangements, and the resulting probabilities were checked against IGoR. A later analysis scored TCR-TCR, TCR-HLA and TCR-CMV co-occurrence with hypergeometric tests, applying a repertoire-size bias correction to TCR pairs. In a later analysis, false discovery rates were estimated by permuting HLA or CMV assignments 20 times. A later analysis grouped co-occurring TCRs with DBSCAN, adding TCRdist sequence similarity when clustering within HLA-allele-positive subsets. Repertoires with fewer than 30,000 or more than 120,000 public chains, plus five repertoires with anomalous nucleotide sharing, were excluded from co-occurrence clustering. What TCRdb holds here is the immuneACCESS table cut down to in-frame rearrangements. Part of the clones is not present; checked against another copy, under half of the missing clones reflect an unresolved V gene, and the others are unexplained. Clonal size and the V and J genes are those of that table, whereas D and trimming came from the DNA. A total of 180,000 or so clones appear in this sample, roughly 74% of them only once. Around 2.6% of the sample goes to the ten largest clones.

CDR1 and CDR2 were assigned from the germline V gene (reference sequence) as SEHNR and FQNEAQ. V is cut back by 0 bases and J by 3 bases, with 10 bases in the junction unmatched. The CDR3 spans 17 residues, from the cysteine through the phenylalanine. The CDR3 DNA has 51 bases and is translated from base 1. The cohort consisted of some 730 healthy bone marrow donors. At the time of sampling, all cohort members were nominally healthy, though unrecorded immune exposures were likely present. The donor tested CMV seronegative, placing the donor among the roughly 400 seronegative members of the cohort. Each donor provided a peripheral blood sample, and peripheral blood mononuclear cells were used for TCR beta sequencing. The Qiagen DNeasy Blood Extraction Kit was used to extract genomic DNA from the blood cell samples.

The clonotype comes from a female donor in good health and CMV-seronegative. The sample taken for sequencing was PBMCs. The sequence joins TRBV7-9 to TRBJ2-5; 7 bases in between match TRBD2. The base sequence is TGTGCCAGCAGCTTAGCACCATGGGCTAGCGGTAAAGAGACCCAGTACTTC. This translates into CASSLAPWASGKETQYF.